The rows below give T cell receptor beta chains drawn from one sample of a study of cytomegalovirus exposure and HLA in healthy donors. TCRdb's table, derived via immunoSEQ multiplex PCR, lists solely in-frame clones and lacks some. The repertoire has 150,000 to 200,000 clones, around 81% of them found once; the top ten carry 1.5% to 2%. The specimen sequenced was PBMCs. These receptor sequences come from a man between 18 and 35 years old in good health and CMV-seronegative. The CDR3 runs from the conserved cysteine through the conserved F or W. The order of the fields is D gene, CDR3 length, J gene, V gene, clone size, CDR3 DNA, CDR3 protein. A D gene is named only where the DNA matches it firmly. A clone size is listed for some rows: how often the clone was seen (once, few, many), or a class if it is expanded.

d_gene: NA; len: 14; j_gene: TRBJ1-4; v_gene: TRBV27; abundance: NA; CDR3nt: TGTGCCAGCAAGCCAGGGACAACTAATGAAAAACTGTTTTTT; CDR3aa: CASKPGTTNEKLFF
d_gene: NA; len: 13; j_gene: TRBJ2-7; v_gene: TRBV6-1; abundance: once; CDR3nt: TGTGCCAGCAGTAAGACAGTAAACTACGAGCAGTACTTC; CDR3aa: CASSKTVNYEQYF
d_gene: NA; len: 15; j_gene: TRBJ2-5; v_gene: TRBV19; abundance: NA; CDR3nt: TGTGCCAGTAGTATGGGAGACGCCGGTCGAGAGACCCAGTACTTC; CDR3aa: CASSMGDAGRETQYF
d_gene: TRBD2; len: 16; j_gene: TRBJ2-3; v_gene: TRBV14; abundance: few; CDR3nt: TGTGCCAGCAGCCTCGGGACTAGCGGGAGTACAGATACGCAGTATTTT; CDR3aa: CASSLGTSGSTDTQYF
d_gene: NA; len: 16; j_gene: TRBJ1-4; v_gene: TRBV5-6; abundance: NA; CDR3nt: TGTGCCAGCAGCTTGGGGCCAGGGGTCGGTAATGAAAAACTGTTTTTT; CDR3aa: CASSLGPGVGNEKLFF
d_gene: TRBD1; len: 14; j_gene: TRBJ1-2; v_gene: TRBV5-1; abundance: NA; CDR3nt: TGCGCCAGCAGCTCACCGGGACAGTTGGGTGGCTACACCTTC; CDR3aa: CASSSPGQLGGYTF
d_gene: TRBD2; len: 15; j_gene: TRBJ2-5; v_gene: TRBV4-3; abundance: NA; CDR3nt: TGCGCCAGCAGCCCTCTGACTAGCGGGGCTGGGGAGCAGTACTTC; CDR3aa: CASSPLTSGAGEQYF
d_gene: NA; len: 12; j_gene: TRBJ2-1; v_gene: TRBV5-8; abundance: NA; CDR3nt: TGTGCCAGCAGCTTGGCCGGTGTGGAGCAGTTCTTC; CDR3aa: CASSLAGVEQFF
d_gene: NA; len: 14; j_gene: TRBJ1-1; v_gene: TRBV6-5; abundance: once; CDR3nt: TGTGCCAGCAGTTACCAGGCTATGAACACTGAAGCTTTCTTT; CDR3aa: CASSYQAMNTEAFF
d_gene: NA; len: 16; j_gene: TRBJ1-6; v_gene: TRBV27; abundance: NA; CDR3nt: TGTGCCAGCAGTATATATCCGACATCCTATAATTCACCCCTCCACTTT; CDR3aa: CASSIYPTSYNSPLHF
d_gene: NA; len: 17; j_gene: TRBJ2-7; v_gene: TRBV7-5; abundance: NA; CDR3nt: TGTGCCAGAAGCTTAGTCTACCGGGACACCCGCTCCTACGAGCAGTACTTC; CDR3aa: CARSLVYRDTRSYEQYF
d_gene: TRBD1; len: 15; j_gene: TRBJ1-2; v_gene: TRBV6-4; abundance: NA; CDR3nt: TGTGCCAGCAGTGACCGGCCGGACAGGGATCATGGCTACACCTTC; CDR3aa: CASSDRPDRDHGYTF
d_gene: NA; len: 16; j_gene: TRBJ1-5; v_gene: TRBV27; abundance: NA; CDR3nt: TGTGCCAGCAGGGGGGGCGGGAGGCATAGCAATCAGCCCCAGCATTTT; CDR3aa: CASRGGGRHSNQPQHF
d_gene: TRBD2; len: 16; j_gene: TRBJ2-3; v_gene: TRBV19; abundance: NA; CDR3nt: TGTGCCAGTAGTTCCGGGCTAGCGGGGAGCACAGATACGCAGTATTTT; CDR3aa: CASSSGLAGSTDTQYF
d_gene: NA; len: 15; j_gene: TRBJ1-1; v_gene: TRBV6-1; abundance: NA; CDR3nt: TGTGCCAGCAGTGAGAGGAGGGAAGGTCGGACTGAAGCTTTCTTT; CDR3aa: CASSERREGRTEAFF
d_gene: TRBD2; len: 17; j_gene: TRBJ2-5; v_gene: TRBV2; abundance: NA; CDR3nt: TGTGCCAGCAGTGAAAGGACTAGCGGGGGGGCCCGGGAGACCCAGTACTTC; CDR3aa: CASSERTSGGARETQYF
d_gene: TRBD1; len: 16; j_gene: TRBJ2-7; v_gene: TRBV9; abundance: NA; CDR3nt: TGTGCCAGCAGCGCAGGGACAGGAGGTGGGACCTACGAGCAGTACTTC; CDR3aa: CASSAGTGGGTYEQYF
d_gene: TRBD1; len: 18; j_gene: TRBJ1-4; v_gene: TRBV5-6; abundance: NA; CDR3nt: TGTGCCAGCAGCTCAATCCCGGACAGGGGGGGTTGGAATGAAAAACTGTTTTTT; CDR3aa: CASSSIPDRGGWNEKLFF
d_gene: NA; len: 14; j_gene: TRBJ1-2; v_gene: TRBV28; abundance: NA; CDR3nt: TGTGCCAGCAGTTTAGTCAGGTCTAACTATGGCTACACCTTC; CDR3aa: CASSLVRSNYGYTF
d_gene: NA; len: 16; j_gene: TRBJ2-2; v_gene: TRBV7-6; abundance: NA; CDR3nt: TGTGCCAGCAGCCCTAGGACAGCCTTTATCACCGGGGAGCTGTTTTTT; CDR3aa: CASSPRTAFITGELFF
d_gene: NA; len: 14; j_gene: TRBJ1-4; v_gene: TRBV7-2; abundance: NA; CDR3nt: TGTGCCAGCAGCTTAGAGGCGGGACGCGAAAAACTGTTTTTT; CDR3aa: CASSLEAGREKLFF
d_gene: NA; len: 13; j_gene: TRBJ1-6; v_gene: TRBV6-5; abundance: NA; CDR3nt: TGTGCCAGCCATGGGCTCTCTAATTCACCCCTCCACTTT; CDR3aa: CASHGLSNSPLHF
d_gene: NA; len: 16; j_gene: TRBJ2-5; v_gene: TRBV4-2; abundance: once; CDR3nt: TGTGCCAGCAGCCGCCTACTCCAGGGGACACAGGAGACCCAGTACTTC; CDR3aa: CASSRLLQGTQETQYF
d_gene: NA; len: 12; j_gene: TRBJ2-4; v_gene: TRBV7-2; abundance: NA; CDR3nt: TGTGCCAGCAGCTCGGACAGCTACATTCAGTACTTC; CDR3aa: CASSSDSYIQYF
d_gene: NA; len: 15; j_gene: TRBJ2-7; v_gene: TRBV14; abundance: NA; CDR3nt: TGTGCCAGCAGCCCCGGCATCGCGGTTTTCTACGAGCAGTACTTC; CDR3aa: CASSPGIAVFYEQYF
d_gene: NA; len: 14; j_gene: TRBJ1-5; v_gene: TRBV4-1; abundance: NA; CDR3nt: TGCGCCAGCAGCCGTTCCCCCCGTAATCAGCCCCAGCATTTT; CDR3aa: CASSRSPRNQPQHF
d_gene: NA; len: 14; j_gene: TRBJ1-5; v_gene: TRBV12-5; abundance: NA; CDR3nt: TGTGCTAGTGGTTTGGGTGAGTACAATCAGCCCCAGCATTTT; CDR3aa: CASGLGEYNQPQHF
d_gene: NA; len: 14; j_gene: TRBJ2-7; v_gene: TRBV27; abundance: NA; CDR3nt: TGTGCCAGCACCCCCCGGGAAGGGTACTACGAGCAGTACTTC; CDR3aa: CASTPREGYYEQYF
d_gene: TRBD1; len: 15; j_gene: TRBJ2-7; v_gene: TRBV5-6; abundance: few; CDR3nt: TGTGCCAGCAAGCCCCGGGACAGGCGATCCTACGAGCAGTACTTC; CDR3aa: CASKPRDRRSYEQYF
d_gene: TRBD1; len: 13; j_gene: TRBJ1-1; v_gene: TRBV7-9; abundance: once; CDR3nt: TGTGCCAGCAGCTCGACAGGGGCCACTGAAGCTTTCTTT; CDR3aa: CASSSTGATEAFF
d_gene: NA; len: 12; j_gene: TRBJ2-7; v_gene: TRBV27; abundance: NA; CDR3nt: TGTGCCAGCAGTCCCGGTACCTACGAGCAGTACTTC; CDR3aa: CASSPGTYEQYF
d_gene: TRBD1; len: 17; j_gene: TRBJ1-5; v_gene: TRBV28; abundance: NA; CDR3nt: TGTGCCAGCAGCGTCCCCCGGGACAGGGGGCGTCGGCAGCCCCAGCATTTT; CDR3aa: CASSVPRDRGRRQPQHF
d_gene: TRBD1; len: 14; j_gene: TRBJ1-1; v_gene: TRBV6-6; abundance: NA; CDR3nt: TGTGCCAGCAGTTACCCGAGAACAGACAGGGTAGCTTTCTTT; CDR3aa: CASSYPRTDRVAFF
d_gene: TRBD1; len: 16; j_gene: TRBJ2-3; v_gene: TRBV29-1; abundance: NA; CDR3nt: TGCAGCGTTGAAGGAAGTGACAGGGCTAGCACAGATACGCAGTATTTT; CDR3aa: CSVEGSDRASTDTQYF
d_gene: TRBD2; len: 13; j_gene: TRBJ2-1; v_gene: TRBV6-4; abundance: once; CDR3nt: TGTGCCAGTCGGGCTAGCGGGAACAATGAGCAGTTCTTC; CDR3aa: CASRASGNNEQFF
d_gene: TRBD1; len: 14; j_gene: TRBJ2-7; v_gene: TRBV7-9; abundance: NA; CDR3nt: TGTGCCAGCAGCGAACTAGGGACAGGCCACGAGCAGTACTTC; CDR3aa: CASSELGTGHEQYF
d_gene: TRBD2; len: 14; j_gene: TRBJ2-1; v_gene: TRBV6-1; abundance: NA; CDR3nt: TGTGCCAGCAAAGGACTAGCGGAGTACAATGAGCAGTTCTTC; CDR3aa: CASKGLAEYNEQFF
d_gene: NA; len: 14; j_gene: TRBJ1-1; v_gene: TRBV7-2; abundance: NA; CDR3nt: TGTGCCAGCAGCTTAGTGGGGGGGGGCACTGAAGCTTTCTTT; CDR3aa: CASSLVGGGTEAFF
d_gene: NA; len: 14; j_gene: TRBJ2-3; v_gene: TRBV27; abundance: NA; CDR3nt: TGTGCCAGCGGGGGCATGCGAGACACAGATACGCAGTATTTT; CDR3aa: CASGGMRDTDTQYF
d_gene: NA; len: 13; j_gene: TRBJ2-5; v_gene: TRBV5-1; abundance: NA; CDR3nt: TGCGCCAGCAGCTTGGCCCTTGAAGAGACCCAGTACTTC; CDR3aa: CASSLALEETQYF
d_gene: NA; len: 13; j_gene: TRBJ2-1; v_gene: TRBV5-5; abundance: NA; CDR3nt: TGTGCCAGCAGCTTTAAGTTCGGAGTGGAGCAGTTCTTC; CDR3aa: CASSFKFGVEQFF
d_gene: NA; len: 14; j_gene: TRBJ2-4; v_gene: TRBV28; abundance: NA; CDR3nt: TGTGCCAGCAGTTCCCCGGCGGTAGAAAACATTCAGTACTTC; CDR3aa: CASSSPAVENIQYF